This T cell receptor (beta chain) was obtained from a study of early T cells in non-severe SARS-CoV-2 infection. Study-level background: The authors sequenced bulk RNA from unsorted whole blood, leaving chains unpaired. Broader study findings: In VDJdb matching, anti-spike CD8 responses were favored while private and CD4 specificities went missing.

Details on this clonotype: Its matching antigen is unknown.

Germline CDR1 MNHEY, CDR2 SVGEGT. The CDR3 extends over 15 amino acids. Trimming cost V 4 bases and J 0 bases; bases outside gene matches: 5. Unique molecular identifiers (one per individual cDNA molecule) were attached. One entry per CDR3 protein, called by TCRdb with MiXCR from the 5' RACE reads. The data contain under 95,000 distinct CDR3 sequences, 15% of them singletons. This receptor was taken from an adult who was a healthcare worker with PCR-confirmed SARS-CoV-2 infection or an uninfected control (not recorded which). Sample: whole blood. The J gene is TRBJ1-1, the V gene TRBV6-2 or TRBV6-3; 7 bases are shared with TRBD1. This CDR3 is CASSSGQALNTEAFF. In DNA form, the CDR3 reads TGTGCCAGCAGTTCCGGACAGGCCTTGAACACTGAAGCTTTCTTT.